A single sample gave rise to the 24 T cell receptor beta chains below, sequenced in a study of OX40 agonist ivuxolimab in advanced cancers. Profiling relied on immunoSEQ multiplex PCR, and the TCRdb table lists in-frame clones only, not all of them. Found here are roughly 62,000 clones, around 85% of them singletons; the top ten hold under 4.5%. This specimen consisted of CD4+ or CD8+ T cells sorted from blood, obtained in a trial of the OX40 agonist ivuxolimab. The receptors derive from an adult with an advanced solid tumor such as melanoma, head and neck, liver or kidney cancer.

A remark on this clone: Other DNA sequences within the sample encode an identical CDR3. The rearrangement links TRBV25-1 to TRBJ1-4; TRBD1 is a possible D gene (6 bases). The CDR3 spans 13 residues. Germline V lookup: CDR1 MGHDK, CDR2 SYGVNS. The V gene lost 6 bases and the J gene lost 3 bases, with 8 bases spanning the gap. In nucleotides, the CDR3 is TGTGCCAGCAGACAGGGTGCTAATGAAAAACTGTTTTTT. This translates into CASRQGANEKLFF.

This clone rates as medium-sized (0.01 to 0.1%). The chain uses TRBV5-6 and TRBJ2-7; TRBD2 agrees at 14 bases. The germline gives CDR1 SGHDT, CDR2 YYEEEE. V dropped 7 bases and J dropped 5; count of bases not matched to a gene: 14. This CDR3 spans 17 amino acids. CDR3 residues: CASSTLGTSGSGDEQYF. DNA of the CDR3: TGTGCCAGCTCGACCCTAGGGACTAGCGGGAGTGGAGACGAGCAGTACTTC.

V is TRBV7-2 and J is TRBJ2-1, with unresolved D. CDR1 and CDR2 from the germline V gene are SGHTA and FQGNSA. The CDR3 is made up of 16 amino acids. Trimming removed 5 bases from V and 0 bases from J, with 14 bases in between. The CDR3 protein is CASSLGPQSSYNEQFF. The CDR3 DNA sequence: TGTGCCAGCAGCCTCGGGCCCCAGAGCTCCTACAATGAGCAGTTCTTC.

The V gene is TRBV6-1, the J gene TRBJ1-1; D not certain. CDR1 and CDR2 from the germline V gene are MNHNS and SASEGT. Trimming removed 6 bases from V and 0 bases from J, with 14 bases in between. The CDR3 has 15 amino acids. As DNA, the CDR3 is TGTGCCAGCAGCGGAACGAGGGAGGTGAACACTGAAGCTTTCTTT. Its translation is CASSGTREVNTEAFF.

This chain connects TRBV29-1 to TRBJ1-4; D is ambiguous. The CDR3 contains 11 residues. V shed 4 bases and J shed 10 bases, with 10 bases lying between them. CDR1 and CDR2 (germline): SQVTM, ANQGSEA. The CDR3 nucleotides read TGCAGCGTTGGGTCGCAGTCAAAACTGTTTTTT. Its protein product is CSVGSQSKLFF.

The chain's CDR3 is CASSIGWAAEAFF. The CDR3 bases are TGTGCCAGTAGTATAGGATGGGCAGCTGAAGCTTTCTTT. The chain combines TRBV19 with TRBJ1-1; no clear D. Trimming pared 1 base from V and 6 bases from J, leaving 9 bases between. The CDR3 consists of 13 residues. From germline, CDR1 is LNHDA and CDR2 SQIVND (reference sequence).

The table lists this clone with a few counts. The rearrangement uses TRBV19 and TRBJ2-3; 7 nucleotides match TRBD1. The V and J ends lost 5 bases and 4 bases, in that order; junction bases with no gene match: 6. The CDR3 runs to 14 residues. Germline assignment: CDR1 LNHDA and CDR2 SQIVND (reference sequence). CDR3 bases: TGTGCCAGTAGTGACACAGGGGATGCAGATACGCAGTATTTT. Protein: CASSDTGDADTQYF.

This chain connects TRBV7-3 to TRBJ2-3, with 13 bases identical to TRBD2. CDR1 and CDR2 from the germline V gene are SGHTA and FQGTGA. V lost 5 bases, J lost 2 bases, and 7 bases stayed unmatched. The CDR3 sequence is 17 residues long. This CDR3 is CASSMGLAGPFTDTQYF. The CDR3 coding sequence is TGTGCCAGCAGCATGGGACTAGCGGGGCCCTTCACAGATACGCAGTATTTT. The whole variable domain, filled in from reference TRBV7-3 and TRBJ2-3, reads GAGVSQTPSNKVTEKGKYVELRCDPISGHTALYWYRQSLGQGPEFLIYFQGTGAADDSGLPNDRFFAVRPEGSVSTLKIQRTERGDSAVYLCASSMGLAGPFTDTQYFGPGTRLTVL.

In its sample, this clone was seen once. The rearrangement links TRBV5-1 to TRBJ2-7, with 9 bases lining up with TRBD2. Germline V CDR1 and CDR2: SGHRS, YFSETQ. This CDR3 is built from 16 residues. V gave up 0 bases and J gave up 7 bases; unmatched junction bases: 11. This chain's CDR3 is CASSLDVGGRAWEQYF. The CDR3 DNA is TGCGCCAGCAGCTTGGATGTTGGCGGGAGGGCGTGGGAGCAGTACTTC.

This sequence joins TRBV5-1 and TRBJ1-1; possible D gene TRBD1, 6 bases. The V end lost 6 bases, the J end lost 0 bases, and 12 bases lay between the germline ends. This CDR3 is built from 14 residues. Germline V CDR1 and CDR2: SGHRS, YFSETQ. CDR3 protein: CASTLDSLNTEAFF. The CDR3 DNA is TGCGCCAGCACCCTGGACAGTTTGAACACTGAAGCTTTCTTT.

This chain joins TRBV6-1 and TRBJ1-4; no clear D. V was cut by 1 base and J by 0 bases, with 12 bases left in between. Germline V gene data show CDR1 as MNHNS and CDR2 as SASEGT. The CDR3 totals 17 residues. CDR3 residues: CASSEGPYRTTNEKLFF. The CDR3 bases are TGTGCCAGCAGTGAAGGCCCCTACAGAACAACTAATGAAAAACTGTTTTTT.

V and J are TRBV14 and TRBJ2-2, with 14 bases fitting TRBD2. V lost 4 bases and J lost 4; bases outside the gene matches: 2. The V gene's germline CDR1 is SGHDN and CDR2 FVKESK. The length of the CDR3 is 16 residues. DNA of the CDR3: TGTGCCAGCAGCCGGGGACTAGCGGGAGTCACCGGGGAGCTGTTTTTT. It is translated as CASSRGLAGVTGELFF.

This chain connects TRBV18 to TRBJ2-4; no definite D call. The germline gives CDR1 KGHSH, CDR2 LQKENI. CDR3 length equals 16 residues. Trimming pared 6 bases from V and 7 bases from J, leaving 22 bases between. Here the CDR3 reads CASSAPYKAGVNIQYF. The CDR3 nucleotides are TGTGCCAGCTCCGCCCCTTACAAGGCTGGGGTGAACATTCAGTACTTC.

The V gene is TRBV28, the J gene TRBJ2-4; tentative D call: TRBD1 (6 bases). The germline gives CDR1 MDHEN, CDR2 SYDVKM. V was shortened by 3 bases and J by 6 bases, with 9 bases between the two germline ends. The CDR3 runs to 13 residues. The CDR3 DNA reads TGTGCCAGCAGTTTTGGACAGACAAACATTCAGTACTTC. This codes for CASSFGQTNIQYF.

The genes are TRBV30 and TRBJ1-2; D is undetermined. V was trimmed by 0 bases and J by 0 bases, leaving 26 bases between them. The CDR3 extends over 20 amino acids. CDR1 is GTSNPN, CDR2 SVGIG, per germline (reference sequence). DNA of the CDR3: TGTGCCTGGAGTGTTCCCCCCCCCTCCGGGCTGGGCAGAGCTAACTATGGCTACACCTTC. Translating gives CAWSVPPPSGLGRANYGYTF.

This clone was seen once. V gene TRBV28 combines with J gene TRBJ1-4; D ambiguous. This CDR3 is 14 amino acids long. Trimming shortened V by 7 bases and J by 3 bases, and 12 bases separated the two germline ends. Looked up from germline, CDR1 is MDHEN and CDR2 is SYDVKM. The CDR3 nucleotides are TGTGCCAGCACCTTATCCGGGGCTAATGAAAAACTGTTTTTT. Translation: CASTLSGANEKLFF.

CDR3 protein: CASTETGVSGTQYF. The CDR3 DNA is TGCGCCAGCACCGAGACAGGGGTGAGCGGTACGCAGTATTTT. V gene TRBV5-1 combines with J gene TRBJ2-3, with 8 bases identical to TRBD1. The germline CDR1 and CDR2 sequences are SGHRS and YFSETQ. The CDR3 is made up of 14 amino acids. The V segment lost 6 bases and the J segment 8 bases; nucleotides outside the gene matches: 11.

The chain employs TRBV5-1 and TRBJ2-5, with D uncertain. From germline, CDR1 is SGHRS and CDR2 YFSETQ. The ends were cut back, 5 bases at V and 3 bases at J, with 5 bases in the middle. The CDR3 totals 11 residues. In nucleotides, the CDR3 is TGCGCCAGCAGGGAGAAAGAGACCCAGTACTTC. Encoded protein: CASREKETQYF.

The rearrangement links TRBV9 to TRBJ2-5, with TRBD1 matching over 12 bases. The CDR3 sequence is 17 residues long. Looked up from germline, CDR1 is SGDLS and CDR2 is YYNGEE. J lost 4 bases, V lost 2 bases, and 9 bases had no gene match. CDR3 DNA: TGTGCCAGCAGCGTTACCTCCGGGACAGGGGGCTTAGAGACCCAGTACTTC. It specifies CASSVTSGTGGLETQYF.

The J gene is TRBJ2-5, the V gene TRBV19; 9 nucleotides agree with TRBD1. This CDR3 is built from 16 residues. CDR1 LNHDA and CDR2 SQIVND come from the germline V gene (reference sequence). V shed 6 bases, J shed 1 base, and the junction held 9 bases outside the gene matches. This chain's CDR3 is CASSRGPGQGQETQYF. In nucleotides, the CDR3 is TGTGCCAGTAGCCGGGGACCGGGACAGGGCCAAGAGACCCAGTACTTC. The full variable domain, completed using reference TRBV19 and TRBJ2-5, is DGGITQSPKYLFRKEGQNVTLSCEQNLNHDAMYWYRQDPGQGLRLIYYSQIVNDFQKGDIAEGYSVSREKKESFPLTVTSAQKNPTAFYLCASSRGPGQGQETQYFGPGTRLLVL.

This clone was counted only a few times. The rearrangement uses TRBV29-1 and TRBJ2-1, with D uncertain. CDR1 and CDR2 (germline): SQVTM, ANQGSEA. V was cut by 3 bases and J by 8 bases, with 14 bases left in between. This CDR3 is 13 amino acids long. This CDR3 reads CSVDAGVGYEQFF. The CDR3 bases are TGCAGCGTTGATGCCGGTGTAGGGTATGAGCAGTTCTTC.

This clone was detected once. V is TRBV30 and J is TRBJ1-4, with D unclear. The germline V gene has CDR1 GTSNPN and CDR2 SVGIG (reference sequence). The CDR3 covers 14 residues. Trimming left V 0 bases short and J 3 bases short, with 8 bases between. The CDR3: CAWSVGSANEKLFF. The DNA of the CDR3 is TGTGCCTGGAGTGTTGGGTCAGCTAATGAAAAACTGTTTTTT.

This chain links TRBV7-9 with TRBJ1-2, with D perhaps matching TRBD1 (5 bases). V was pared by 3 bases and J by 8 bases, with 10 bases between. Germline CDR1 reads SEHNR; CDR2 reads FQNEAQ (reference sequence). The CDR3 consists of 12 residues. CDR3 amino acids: CASSFPEGGYTF. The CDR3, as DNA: TGTGCCAGCAGCTTCCCCGAGGGGGGCTACACCTTC. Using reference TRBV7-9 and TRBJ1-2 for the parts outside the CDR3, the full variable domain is DTGVSQNPRHKITKRGQNVTFRCDPISEHNRLYWYRQTLGQGPEFLTYFQNEAQLEKSRLLSDRFSAERPKGSFSTLEIQRTEQGDSAMYLCASSFPEGGYTFGSGTRLTVV.

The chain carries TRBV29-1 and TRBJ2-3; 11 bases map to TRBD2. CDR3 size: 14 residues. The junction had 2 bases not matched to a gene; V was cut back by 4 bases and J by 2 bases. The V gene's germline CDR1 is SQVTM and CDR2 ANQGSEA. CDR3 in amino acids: CSVGLAGLTDTQYF. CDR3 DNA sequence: TGCAGCGTTGGACTAGCGGGGCTCACAGATACGCAGTATTTT.